Below are 21 T cell receptor beta chains sequenced from a single sample in a study of T cell responses to AZD1222 COVID-19 vaccine (dated by TCRdb to the early 2020s). Preparation of the library involved the immunoSEQ multiplex PCR assay. Entries here come from immuneACCESS through TCRdb and include only in-frame sequences with V and J called. Some clones fail to appear in such tables; in the studies checked, an unresolved V gene covers under half of the shortfall, and the cause of the remainder is unknown. Present in this sample are some 120,000 clones, roughly 86% of which were seen just once. The top ten clones comprise around 4.5% of the sample. The time point tag for this specimen amounts to: baseline before first vaccination. Sequencing was performed on peripheral blood, taken on day 0 of AZD1222 vaccination. These receptor sequences come from an adult in good health.

This sequence joins TRBV5-5 and TRBJ2-5; 7 bases are shared with TRBD1. This CDR3 has 14 amino acids. Germline trimming cut 2 bases from V and 3 bases from J; bases unmatched to any gene: 4. The V gene's germline CDR1 is SGHKS and CDR2 YYEKEE (reference sequence). The CDR3 sequence is CASSFSQGEETQYF. The CDR3 DNA follows: TGTGCCAGCAGCTTTAGCCAGGGGGAAGAGACCCAGTACTTC.

J is TRBJ2-1 and V is TRBV15; D could derive from TRBD1 or TRBD2 (5 bases each). The CDR3 has 16 residues. V gave up 4 bases and J gave up 5 bases, with 18 bases separating them. CDR1 and CDR2 (germline): LNHNV, YYDKDF (reference sequence). CDR3 DNA: TGTGCCACCAGCACGTCCTGGTGGGGGAGCGACAATGAGCAGTTCTTC. Protein: CATSTSWWGSDNEQFF. Full variable domain (outside the CDR3, taken from reference TRBV15 and TRBJ2-1): DAMVIQNPRYQVTQFGKPVTLSCSQTLNHNVMYWYQQKSSQAPKLLFHYYDKDFNNEADTPDNFQSRRPNTSFCFLDIRSPGLGDTAMYLCATSTSWWGSDNEQFFGPGTRLTVL.

The V call is TRBV4-2, the J call TRBJ1-6; 7 nucleotides agree with TRBD1. This CDR3 comprises 15 residues. The germline gives CDR1 LGHNA, CDR2 YNFKEQ. V dropped 1 base and J dropped 8; count of bases not matched to a gene: 5. The CDR3 reads CASSQGDREYSPLHF. DNA of the CDR3: TGTGCCAGCAGCCAAGGCGACAGGGAATATTCACCCCTCCACTTT.

This clone was picked up a small number of times. V usage is TRBV7-9 and J usage is TRBJ1-1; D remains unclear. CDR1 is SEHNR, CDR2 FQNEAQ, per germline (reference sequence). CDR3 length: 12 amino acids. Trimming pared 5 bases from V and 0 bases from J, leaving 4 bases between. The CDR3 coding sequence is TGTGCCAGCAGCAAGATGAACACTGAAGCTTTCTTT. Encoded protein: CASSKMNTEAFF. The full variable domain, its missing parts supplied by reference TRBV7-9 and TRBJ1-1, is DTGVSQNPRHKITKRGQNVTFRCDPISEHNRLYWYRQTLGQGPEFLTYFQNEAQLEKSRLLSDRFSAERPKGSFSTLEIQRTEQGDSAMYLCASSKMNTEAFFGQGTRLTVV.

The chain uses TRBV15 and TRBJ1-2; 9 nucleotides align to TRBD1. Germline CDR1 reads LNHNV; CDR2 reads YYDKDF (reference sequence). The CDR3 is made up of 15 amino acids. Trimming removed 0 bases from V and 4 bases from J; junction bases left unmatched: 3. CDR3 region: CATSRDQGQGYGYTF. The DNA of the CDR3 is TGTGCCACCAGCAGAGATCAGGGACAGGGCTATGGCTACACCTTC.

CDR3 region: CASSHQLAGSTDTQYF. CDR3 sequence (DNA): TGTGCCAGTAGTCACCAACTAGCGGGAAGCACAGATACGCAGTATTTT. The chain employs TRBV19 and TRBJ2-3, with TRBD2 matching over 10 bases. The length of the CDR3 is 16 residues. Trimming at V came to 5 bases and at J to 0 bases, leaving 5 bases not matched to a gene. Germline CDR1 LNHDA, CDR2 SQIVND (reference sequence).

This clone has only one observation. The V and J genes are TRBV7-8 and TRBJ1-2; no clear D gene. The CDR3 has 14 residues. Germline V gene lookup returns CDR1 SGHVS and CDR2 FQNEAQ. V was clipped by 3 bases and J by 1 base, with 9 bases between them. Here the CDR3 DNA reads TGTGCCAGCAGCTTTGGACGGAATAACTATGGCTACACCTTC. Its protein product is CASSFGRNNYGYTF. The full variable domain, its missing parts supplied by reference TRBV7-8 and TRBJ1-2, is GAGVSQSPRYKVAKRGQDVALRCDPISGHVSLFWYQQALGQGPEFLTYFQNEAQLDKSGLPSDRFFAERPEGSVSTLKIQRTQQEDSAVYLCASSFGRNNYGYTFGSGTRLTVV.

The CDR3 protein is CASSFLPAAPGNEQYF. The CDR3 coding sequence is TGTGCCAGCAGCTTCCTCCCAGCGGCACCAGGGAACGAGCAGTACTTC. J is TRBJ2-7 and V is TRBV7-2; D is possibly TRBD1 or TRBD2 (5 bases each). Germline V gene lookup returns CDR1 SGHTA and CDR2 FQGNSA. The CDR3 sequence is 16 residues long. The V end was cut by 3 bases, the J end by 5 bases, with 20 bases between.

This clone has a single count. The V gene is TRBV10-1, the J gene TRBJ2-7; no reliable D call. Deletions cut 3 bases from V and 3 bases from J, with 6 bases between. CDR1 WNHNN and CDR2 SYGVQD come from the germline V gene (reference sequence). CDR3 length: 12 amino acids. The CDR3, as DNA: TGCGCCAGCAGTGACACCCGCTACGAGCAGTACTTC. Protein product: CASSDTRYEQYF.

The chain recombines TRBV6-5 with TRBJ2-7; TRBD1 might be the D (5 bases). The CDR3 runs to 13 residues. Germline CDR1 is MNHEY and CDR2 is SVGAGI. With 5 bases removed from V and 2 bases from J, the gap between germline ends came to 10 bases. As DNA, the CDR3 is TGTGCCAGCAGTCAGGGTTCGGCCTACGAGCAGTACTTC. Its protein is CASSQGSAYEQYF.

The rearrangement links TRBV28 to TRBJ1-2; 8 nucleotides agree with TRBD1. Germline lookup yields CDR1 MDHEN and CDR2 SYDVKM. The V gene end was trimmed by 6 bases and the J gene end by 3 bases; junction bases not matched to a gene: 6. The CDR3 extends over 14 amino acids. The CDR3 nucleotides read TGTGCCAGCAGCCCAGGACAGGGCGACTATGGCTACACCTTC. Translated, it gives CASSPGQGDYGYTF.

The rearrangement joins TRBV6-5 to TRBJ2-7, with D unresolved. CDR3 length equals 13 residues. Trimming took 6 bases from V and 3 from J, leaving 12 bases between them. Per germline, CDR1 MNHEY and CDR2 SVGAGI. The CDR3 DNA reads TGTGCCAGCAGACCTGCAGTTCACTACGAGCAGTACTTC. Protein sequence: CASRPAVHYEQYF.

V gene TRBV3-1 (or the pseudogene TRBV3-2) combines with J gene TRBJ1-1; weak D call: TRBD1 (5 bases). The germline V gene encodes CDR1 LGHDT and CDR2 YNNKEL (reference sequence). The CDR3 is 13 amino acids. V was pared by 2 bases and J by 6 bases, with 10 bases between. In nucleotides, the CDR3 is TGTGCCAGCAGCCAATCCGGGGCCCCTGAAGCTTTCTTT. It codes for CASSQSGAPEAFF.

The chain is built from TRBV5-4 and TRBJ1-1; D is perhaps TRBD1 (6 bases). V was trimmed by 4 bases and J by 2 bases, leaving 12 bases between them. The length of the CDR3 is 14 residues. In germline, CDR1 is SGHNT, CDR2 YYREEE (reference sequence). The CDR3 here is CASSPRTVNTEAFF. CDR3 coding DNA: TGTGCCAGCAGCCCGAGGACAGTCAACACTGAAGCTTTCTTT.

The V call is TRBV3-1 (or the pseudogene TRBV3-2), the J call TRBJ1-4, with D maybe TRBD1 (5 bases). The CDR3 loop spans 19 amino acids. The ends were cut back, 0 bases at V and 1 base at J, with 18 bases in the middle. Germline V gene sequence: CDR1 LGHDT, CDR2 YNNKEL (reference sequence). The DNA for the CDR3 is TGTGCCAGCAGCCAAGACCTCCGGGAGCAGGGAGGAACTAATGAAAAACTGTTTTTT. Amino acid sequence: CASSQDLREQGGTNEKLFF.

This clone was seen repeatedly, ten times or more. The chain joins TRBV19 to TRBJ1-5, with a tentative D call TRBD1 (6 bases). Deletions cut 5 bases from V and 1 base from J, with 12 bases between. CDR1 is LNHDA, CDR2 SQIVND, per germline (reference sequence). This CDR3 has 15 residues. CDR3 DNA sequence: TGTGCCAGTAGTCGAGGGGGGCAAAGCAATCAGCCCCAGCATTTT. It translates to CASSRGGQSNQPQHF.

This clone was observed a single time. The chain is built from TRBV30 and TRBJ2-3; D gene ambiguous. Trimming removed 2 bases from V and 1 base from J, with 7 bases in between. The V gene's germline CDR1 is GTSNPN and CDR2 SVGIG (reference sequence). The CDR3 consists of 13 residues. CDR3: CAWSQGGTDTQYF. The DNA of the CDR3 is TGTGCCTGGAGTCAAGGCGGCACAGATACGCAGTATTTT.

V gene TRBV5-8 combines with J gene TRBJ2-7; D remains unclear. Germline loops: CDR1 SGHTS, CDR2 YDEGEE. CDR3 size: 10 residues. Trimming left V 0 bases short and J 9 bases short, with 4 bases between. CDR3 nucleotides: TGTGCCAGCAGCTTGGGAGGGCAGTACTTC. Translating it yields CASSLGGQYF.

V and J are TRBV4-2 and TRBJ2-1; the D gene is possibly TRBD2 (5 bases). This CDR3 has 13 residues. The V gene lost 4 bases and the J gene lost 8 bases, with 12 bases spanning the gap. CDR1 is LGHNA and CDR2 is YNFKEQ in the germline V gene. The CDR3 coding sequence is TGTGCCAGCAGCCGGAGGACCGGGGATGAGCAGTTCTTC. Amino acid sequence: CASSRRTGDEQFF.

The chain links TRBV7-9 to TRBJ1-1; a possible D gene is TRBD1 (6 bases). This CDR3 is 14 amino acids long. With 5 bases removed from V and 5 bases from J, the gap between germline ends came to 15 bases. Germline CDR1 and CDR2: SEHNR and FQNEAQ (reference sequence). The CDR3 DNA reads as TGTGCCAGCAGCGTGCAGGGGCTAGGGACTGAAGCTTTCTTT. This encodes CASSVQGLGTEAFF.

The chain has TRBV25-1 and TRBJ1-4; D is unclear. CDR3 length: 10 amino acids. Trimming took 3 bases from V and 10 from J, leaving 3 bases between them. Germline V lookup: CDR1 MGHDK, CDR2 SYGVNS. The CDR3 loop is CASSDGKLFF. The CDR3 DNA follows: TGTGCCAGCAGTGATGGAAAACTGTTTTTT.